The clone carrying this T cell receptor beta chain has just one count. Germline CDR1 and CDR2: SEHNR and FQNEAQ (reference sequence). V lost 3 bases to trimming and J lost 0 bases, with 10 bases between them. The CDR3 runs to 15 residues. The data are from a study of cytotoxic CD8 clonotypes in ibrutinib-treated CLL. The protocol was immunoSEQ multiplex PCR, while the TCRdb copy is restricted to in-frame clones and leaves out a portion. The sample has 250,000 to 350,000 clones, roughly 76% seen once. V usage is TRBV7-9 and J usage is TRBJ2-3; D is unclear. The sequence was collected from a human donor with chronic lymphocytic leukemia. Sequenced here: PBMCs, sampled at disease progression, from a patient treated with ibrutinib. The CDR3 nucleotides are TGTGCCAGCAGCTTGGCAATACCTAGCACAGATACGCAGTATTTT. Amino acids: CASSLAIPSTDTQYF.